These 18 T cell receptor beta chains originate from one sample sequenced in a study of blood T cell repertoires in COVID-19. TCRdb's table, derived via immunoSEQ multiplex PCR, lists solely in-frame clones and lacks some. The data show over 300,000 clones, roughly 90% seen once. The specimen was PBMCs or T cells enriched from blood (not recorded which). The origin of the receptors is a young woman with acute COVID-19.

This clone was observed a single time. The chain carries TRBV11-2 and TRBJ1-1; TRBD1 might be the D (5 bases). The V end was cut by 1 base, the J end by 4 bases, with 7 bases between. CDR1 is SGHAT, CDR2 FQNNGV, per germline. The CDR3 loop spans 13 amino acids. The CDR3 protein is CASSLGRATEAFF. The CDR3 nucleotides are TGTGCCAGCAGCTTAGGCAGGGCCACTGAAGCTTTCTTT.

The V and J genes are TRBV7-9 and TRBJ1-2; D is possibly TRBD1 (6 bases). Germline lookup yields CDR1 SEHNR and CDR2 FQNEAQ (reference sequence). The CDR3 extends over 14 amino acids. V was cut by 1 base and J by 4 bases, with 10 bases left in between. The CDR3 nucleotides read TGTGCCAGCAGCTTAGAACAGGGACCCTATGGCTACACCTTC. Amino acids: CASSLEQGPYGYTF.

The J gene is TRBJ1-1, the V gene TRBV28; D is possibly TRBD1 (5 bases). The V gene lost 8 bases and the J gene lost 1 base, with 8 bases spanning the gap. This CDR3 has 12 amino acids. Germline loops: CDR1 MDHEN, CDR2 SYDVKM. This CDR3 is CASRQRNTEAFF. Here the CDR3 DNA reads TGTGCCAGCCGACAGCGGAACACTGAAGCTTTCTTT.

The V call is TRBV3-1 (or the pseudogene TRBV3-2), the J call TRBJ2-1; D remains ambiguous. With 0 bases removed from V and 1 base from J, the gap between germline ends came to 10 bases. Germline V lookup: CDR1 LGHDT, CDR2 YNNKEL (reference sequence). This CDR3 comprises 16 residues. CDR3 amino acids: CASSQDMGASYNEQFF. Written as DNA, the CDR3 is TGTGCCAGCAGCCAAGATATGGGCGCGTCCTACAATGAGCAGTTCTTC.

The chain employs TRBV19 and TRBJ1-1, with D perhaps TRBD1 (5 bases). This CDR3 spans 15 amino acids. Germline assignment: CDR1 LNHDA and CDR2 SQIVND (reference sequence). Trimming shortened V by 3 bases and J by 0 bases, and 11 bases separated the two germline ends. CDR3 bases: TGTGCCAGTAGTATGGCGGGACGGATGAACACTGAAGCTTTCTTT. As protein: CASSMAGRMNTEAFF. Looking up the rest from reference TRBV19 and TRBJ1-1 gives the full variable domain: DGGITQSPKYLFRKEGQNVTLSCEQNLNHDAMYWYRQDPGQGLRLIYYSQIVNDFQKGDIAEGYSVSREKKESFPLTVTSAQKNPTAFYLCASSMAGRMNTEAFFGQGTRLTVV.

The chain joins TRBV27 to TRBJ1-1; D not resolved. Germline lookup yields CDR1 MNHEY and CDR2 SMNVEV (reference sequence). Trimming stripped 6 bases from V and 4 bases from J, with 12 bases between. The CDR3 has 13 amino acids. The CDR3 protein is CASRGGGPTEAFF. CDR3 bases: TGTGCCAGCAGGGGCGGAGGGCCCACTGAAGCTTTCTTT.

V gene TRBV9 combines with J gene TRBJ2-1, with TRBD1 matching 7 bases. Trimming at V came to 0 bases and at J to 2 bases, leaving 5 bases not matched to a gene. This CDR3 has 16 residues. In germline, CDR1 is SGDLS, CDR2 YYNGEE. In DNA, the CDR3 is TGTGCCAGCAGCGTAGGTGGGCAGGGGGCCTACAATGAGCAGTTCTTC. This gives the protein CASSVGGQGAYNEQFF.

This clone occurred a few times. J is TRBJ1-4 and V is TRBV5-1; D might be TRBD1 (5 bases). V was trimmed by 3 bases and J by 8 bases, leaving 29 bases between them. There are 19 residues in the CDR3. Germline V gene sequence: CDR1 SGHRS, CDR2 YFSETQ. In DNA form, the CDR3 reads TGCGCCAGCAGCTCGAACGAGGTAGTATTGGGGGAGGGATGGGAAAAACTGTTTTTT. It encodes CASSSNEVVLGEGWEKLFF.

The chain is built from TRBV2 and TRBJ1-6, with a weak D call TRBD1 (6 bases). This CDR3 comprises 14 residues. V was shortened by 6 bases and J by 2 bases, with 8 bases between the two germline ends. CDR1 and CDR2 from the germline V gene are SNHLY and FYNNEI. CDR3: CASSRGPYNSPLHF. In DNA form, the CDR3 reads TGTGCCAGCAGCAGGGGTCCCTATAATTCACCCCTCCACTTT.

The chain couples TRBV27 to TRBJ2-7, with 9 bases matching TRBD1. The V segment lost 3 bases and the J segment 2 bases; nucleotides outside the gene matches: 8. The CDR3 totals 16 residues. CDR1 and CDR2 from the germline V gene are MNHEY and SMNVEV (reference sequence). CDR3 sequence reads: CASSFLSRDRAYEQYF. The CDR3 nucleotides read TGTGCCAGCAGTTTTTTGTCGAGGGACAGGGCCTACGAGCAGTACTTC.

This chain uses TRBV10-3 with TRBJ2-2, with a possible D match to TRBD1 (7 bases). The length of the CDR3 is 16 residues. Germline CDR1 and CDR2: ENHRY and SYGVKD. With 10 bases removed from V and 4 bases from J, the gap between germline ends came to 22 bases. CDR3 in amino acids: CATNTAGGPGTGELFF. The CDR3 DNA reads TGTGCCACCAATACCGCAGGGGGGCCCGGCACCGGGGAGCTGTTTTTT.

The chain combines TRBV24-1 with TRBJ2-3, with D tentatively TRBD1 (6 bases). Germline CDR1 reads KGHDR; CDR2 reads SFDVKD. The CDR3 spans 15 residues. V shed 6 bases and J shed 3 bases, with 15 bases lying between them. The chain's CDR3 is CATSYDGGKTDTQYF. The CDR3 DNA follows: TGTGCCACCAGTTATGATGGGGGCAAAACAGATACGCAGTATTTT.

The rearrangement links TRBV30 to TRBJ2-7; D is possibly TRBD2 (6 bases). Between the trimmed V and J ends, which lost 4 bases and 0 bases, there was a span of 16 bases. CDR3 length: 15 residues. Germline-derived CDR1 and CDR2 are GTSNPN and SVGIG (reference sequence). The CDR3: CAWTMGLGSSYEQYF. Written as DNA, the CDR3 is TGTGCCTGGACGATGGGACTCGGAAGCTCCTACGAGCAGTACTTC.

This chain links TRBV5-8 with TRBJ1-6; D ambiguous. Trimming stripped 4 bases from V and 10 bases from J, with 6 bases between. The CDR3 covers 11 residues. Germline CDR1 reads SGHTS; CDR2 reads YDEGEE. CDR3 DNA sequence: TGTGCCAGCAGCCCCTCCTCACCCCTCCACTTT. Amino acids: CASSPSSPLHF.

The J gene is TRBJ2-5, the V gene TRBV6-6, with D uncertain. The CDR3 runs to 13 residues. Looked up from germline, CDR1 is MNHNY and CDR2 is SVGAGI (reference sequence). Trimming shortened V by 4 bases and J by 5 bases, and 11 bases separated the two germline ends. CDR3 DNA: TGTGCCAGCAGTTGGAACGTGGAGGAGACCCAGTACTTC. It codes for CASSWNVEETQYF.

V is TRBV19 and J is TRBJ2-7; 12 nucleotides line up with TRBD1. The V gene end was trimmed by 5 bases and the J gene end by 4 bases; junction bases not matched to a gene: 18. The germline V gene encodes CDR1 LNHDA and CDR2 SQIVND (reference sequence). The CDR3 is 19 residues long. The DNA of the CDR3 is TGTGCCAGTAGTTCACTTTCCGGGACAGGGGGCCACCTCCGGTACGAGCAGTACTTC. Protein product: CASSSLSGTGGHLRYEQYF. The full variable domain, completed using reference TRBV19 and TRBJ2-7, is DGGITQSPKYLFRKEGQNVTLSCEQNLNHDAMYWYRQDPGQGLRLIYYSQIVNDFQKGDIAEGYSVSREKKESFPLTVTSAQKNPTAFYLCASSSLSGTGGHLRYEQYFGPGTRLTVT.

This chain uses TRBV9 with TRBJ1-1, with D unclear. Trimming removed 0 bases at V and 1 base at J, with 13 bases between. Germline V gene lookup returns CDR1 SGDLS and CDR2 YYNGEE. CDR3 length: 16 amino acids. The CDR3 loop reads CASSVVGGGRNTEAFF. The CDR3, as DNA: TGTGCCAGCAGCGTAGTAGGTGGAGGACGGAACACTGAAGCTTTCTTT.

This sequence joins TRBV13 and TRBJ2-7; D unresolved. CDR1 is PRHDT and CDR2 is FYEKMQ in the germline V gene (reference sequence). The V and J ends lost 5 bases and 3 bases respectively, with 11 bases between them. The CDR3 loop spans 13 amino acids. CDR3 loop: CASSLRGLYEQYF. The CDR3 nucleotides read TGTGCCAGCAGCCTCCGAGGCCTCTACGAGCAGTACTTC.